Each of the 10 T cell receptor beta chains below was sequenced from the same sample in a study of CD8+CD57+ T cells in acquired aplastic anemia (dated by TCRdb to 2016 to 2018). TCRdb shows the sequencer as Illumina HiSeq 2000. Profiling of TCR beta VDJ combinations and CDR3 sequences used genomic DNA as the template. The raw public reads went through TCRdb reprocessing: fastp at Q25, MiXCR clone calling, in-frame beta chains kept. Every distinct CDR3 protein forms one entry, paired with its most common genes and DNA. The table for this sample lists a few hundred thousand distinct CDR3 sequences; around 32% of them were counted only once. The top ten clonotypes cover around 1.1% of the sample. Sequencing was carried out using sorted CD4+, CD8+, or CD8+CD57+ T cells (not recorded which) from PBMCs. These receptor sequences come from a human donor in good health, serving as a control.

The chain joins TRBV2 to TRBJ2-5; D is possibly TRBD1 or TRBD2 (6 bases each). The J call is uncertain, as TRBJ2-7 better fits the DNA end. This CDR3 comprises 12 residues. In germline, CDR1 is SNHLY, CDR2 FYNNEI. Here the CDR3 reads CASRGGVGEQYF. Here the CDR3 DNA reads TGTGCCAGCAGGGGGGGCGTGGGCGAGCAGTACTTC.

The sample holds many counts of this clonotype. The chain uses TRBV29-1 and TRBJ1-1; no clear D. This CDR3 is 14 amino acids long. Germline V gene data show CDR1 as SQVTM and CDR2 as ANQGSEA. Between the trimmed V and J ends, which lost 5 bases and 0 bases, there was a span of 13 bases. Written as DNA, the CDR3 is TGCAGCGTTTCGCGTGAGGTGGTGAACACTGAAGCTTTCTTT. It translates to CSVSREVVNTEAFF.

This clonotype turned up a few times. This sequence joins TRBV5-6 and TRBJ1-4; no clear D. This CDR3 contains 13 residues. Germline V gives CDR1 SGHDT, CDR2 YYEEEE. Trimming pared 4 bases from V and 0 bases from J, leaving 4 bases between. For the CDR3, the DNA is TGTGCCAGCAGCGGCGCAACTAATGAAAAACTGTTTTTT. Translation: CASSGATNEKLFF.

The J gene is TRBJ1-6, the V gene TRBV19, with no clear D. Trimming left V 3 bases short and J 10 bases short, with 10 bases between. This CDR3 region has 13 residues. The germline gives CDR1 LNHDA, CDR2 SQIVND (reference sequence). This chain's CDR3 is CASSMPSASPLHF. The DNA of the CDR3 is TGTGCCAGTAGTATGCCCTCAGCCTCACCCCTCCACTTT.

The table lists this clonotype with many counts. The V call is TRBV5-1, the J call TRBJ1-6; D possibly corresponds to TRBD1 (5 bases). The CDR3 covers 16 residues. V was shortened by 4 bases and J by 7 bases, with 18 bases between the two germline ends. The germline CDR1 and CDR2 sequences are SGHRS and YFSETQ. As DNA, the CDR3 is TGCGCCAGCAGCCAATATAGTCAGGGAGTGAATTCACCCCTCCACTTT. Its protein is CASSQYSQGVNSPLHF.

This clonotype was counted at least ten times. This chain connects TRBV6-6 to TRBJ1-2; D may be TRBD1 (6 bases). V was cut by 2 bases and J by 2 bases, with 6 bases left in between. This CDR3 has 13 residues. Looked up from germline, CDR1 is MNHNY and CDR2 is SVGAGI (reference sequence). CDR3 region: CASSYTGNYGYTF. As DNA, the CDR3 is TGTGCCAGCAGTTACACAGGGAACTATGGCTACACCTTC.

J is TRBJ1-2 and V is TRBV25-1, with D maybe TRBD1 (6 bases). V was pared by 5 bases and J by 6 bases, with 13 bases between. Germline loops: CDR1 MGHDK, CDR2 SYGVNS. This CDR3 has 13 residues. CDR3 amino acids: CASSSNRADGYTF. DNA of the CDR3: TGTGCCAGCAGTTCCAACAGGGCTGATGGCTACACCTTC.

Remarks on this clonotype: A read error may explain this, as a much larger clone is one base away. Here the CDR3 reads CSVEDWRDARLRAKNIQYF. CDR3 DNA sequence: TGCAGCGTTGAAGATTGGAGAGATGCGCGTCTGAGAGCCAAAAACATTCAGTACTTC. This chain uses TRBV29-1 with TRBJ2-4; D remains ambiguous. Germline V CDR1 and CDR2: SQVTM, ANQGSEA. The CDR3 covers 19 residues. Trimming stripped 0 bases from V and 0 bases from J, with 21 bases between.

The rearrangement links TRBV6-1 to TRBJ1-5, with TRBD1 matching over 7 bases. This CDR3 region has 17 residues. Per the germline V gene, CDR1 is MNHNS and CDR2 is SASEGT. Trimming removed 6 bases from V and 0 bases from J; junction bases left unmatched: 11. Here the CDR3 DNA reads TGTGCCAGCAGGACCGGGACAGTGAGGGTTAGCAATCAGCCCCAGCATTTT. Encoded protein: CASRTGTVRVSNQPQHF.

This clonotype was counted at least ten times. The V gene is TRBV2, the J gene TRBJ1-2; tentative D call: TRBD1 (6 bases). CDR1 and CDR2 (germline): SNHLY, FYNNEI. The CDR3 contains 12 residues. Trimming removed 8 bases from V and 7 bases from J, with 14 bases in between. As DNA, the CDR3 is TGTGCCAGCTCTGCAGGGGAGCGTGGCTACACCTTC. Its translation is CASSAGERGYTF.